This TCR beta chain was sequenced in a study of identical twins. The CDR3 has 14 amino acids. Trimming took 3 bases from V and 5 from J, leaving 13 bases between them. Germline V gene sequence: CDR1 MDHEN, CDR2 SYDVKM. There are a few counts of this clonotype. Addition of a universal primer site occurred through template switching, and cDNA carried unique molecular identifiers. TCRdb redid the calling of the 5' RACE reads with MiXCR, one entry per CDR3 protein. The sample shows about 220,000 distinct CDR3 sequences, around 8% of them seen only once. The sample also formed part of further work on yellow fever vaccine responses in identical twins.

Sequenced material: memory (CD45RO+) T cells sorted from blood. The chain uses TRBV28 and TRBJ2-5; D remains ambiguous. The sequence was collected from a woman aged 18-30 years in good health. The CDR3 reads CASSFAGKRETQYF. The DNA for the CDR3 is TGTGCCAGCAGTTTCGCAGGAAAGAGGGAGACCCAGTACTTC.